These T cell receptor beta chains were read from a single sample in a study of OX40 agonist ivuxolimab in advanced cancers. The table came from immunoSEQ multiplex PCR; TCRdb's copy has only in-frame clones and leaves some out. Among tens of thousands of clones listed, approximately 89% were seen once. Specimen: CD4+ or CD8+ T cells sorted from blood, collected in a trial of the OX40 agonist ivuxolimab. The receptors here all came from an adult with an advanced solid tumor such as melanoma, head and neck, liver or kidney cancer. The CDR3 runs from the conserved cysteine through the conserved F or W. A D gene is named only where the DNA matches it firmly. Expanded clones get a size class; other rows say once, few or many, or leave the size out.

CDR3 DNA: TGTGCCAGCAGCCAAGTTATGGGGGCCGGGGGTACGCAGTATTTT
CDR3 protein: CASSQVMGAGGTQYF
clone size: .
V gene: TRBV14
J gene: TRBJ2-3
D gene: .

CDR3 DNA: TGCAGCGTTCGCAGGGCGGTGACTGAAGCTTTCTTT
CDR3 protein: CSVRRAVTEAFF
clone size: once
V gene: TRBV29-1
J gene: TRBJ1-1
D gene: .

CDR3 DNA: TGTGCCTCCAGGGGGGCGGGAGCTGCACACGAGCAGTACTTC
CDR3 protein: CASRGAGAAHEQYF
clone size: .
V gene: TRBV19
J gene: TRBJ2-7
D gene: .

CDR3 DNA: TGTGCCTGGAACCGCCAAGAACCTGGAAACACCATATATTTT
CDR3 protein: CAWNRQEPGNTIYF
clone size: once
V gene: TRBV30
J gene: TRBJ1-3
D gene: .

CDR3 DNA: TGTGCCAGCAGGACTAGCGGGAGGGCCTTCGAGACCCAGTACTTC
CDR3 protein: CASRTSGRAFETQYF
clone size: .
V gene: TRBV27
J gene: TRBJ2-5
D gene: TRBD2

CDR3 DNA: TGTGCCAGCAGCAGTCGATCGCCCGGGACAGGGACCTATGGCTACACCTTC
CDR3 protein: CASSSRSPGTGTYGYTF
clone size: .
V gene: TRBV5-8
J gene: TRBJ1-2
D gene: TRBD1

CDR3 DNA: TGTGCCAGTAGTAATCAGTTTGAGCAGTTCTTC
CDR3 protein: CASSNQFEQFF
clone size: .
V gene: TRBV19
J gene: TRBJ2-1
D gene: .

CDR3 DNA: TGTGCCTGGTACCGACAGGTAGGCGTTTTTGTCACTGAAGCTTTCTTT
CDR3 protein: CAWYRQVGVFVTEAFF
clone size: .
V gene: TRBV30
J gene: TRBJ1-1
D gene: .

CDR3 DNA: TGTGCCAGTAATTCGGACTTTTCCCTCTACAATGAGCAGTTCTTC
CDR3 protein: CASNSDFSLYNEQFF
clone size: .
V gene: TRBV19
J gene: TRBJ2-1
D gene: .

CDR3 DNA: TGTGCCATCAGTGACATAGGGGGCAGCAATCAGCCCCAGCATTTT
CDR3 protein: CAISDIGGSNQPQHF
clone size: .
V gene: TRBV10-3
J gene: TRBJ1-5
D gene: TRBD1

CDR3 DNA: TGTGCCAGCAGCGTAGGAGGATCCTTAGGGGAGGAGCAGTACTTC
CDR3 protein: CASSVGGSLGEEQYF
clone size: .
V gene: TRBV9
J gene: TRBJ2-7
D gene: .

CDR3 DNA: TGCGCCAGCAGCTTGGGGGACAGGGGCAACACCGGGGAGCTGTTTTTT
CDR3 protein: CASSLGDRGNTGELFF
clone size: .
V gene: TRBV5-1
J gene: TRBJ2-2
D gene: TRBD1

CDR3 DNA: TGTGCCAGCAGCGTAGGTGATAGCGAATACGAGCAGTACTTC
CDR3 protein: CASSVGDSEYEQYF
clone size: .
V gene: TRBV9
J gene: TRBJ2-7
D gene: .

CDR3 DNA: TGTGCCAGCAGCTTATCACTAGCTTACAATGAGCAGTTCTTC
CDR3 protein: CASSLSLAYNEQFF
clone size: .
V gene: TRBV7-8
J gene: TRBJ2-1
D gene: .

CDR3 DNA: TGTGCCAGCAGCTTATCGTCCCAACCCGGGGAGCTGTTTTTT
CDR3 protein: CASSLSSQPGELFF
clone size: once
V gene: TRBV11-2
J gene: TRBJ2-2
D gene: .

CDR3 DNA: TGTGCCAGTAGTATAGTCGGCAGTTCTAGCACAGATACGCAGTATTTT
CDR3 protein: CASSIVGSSSTDTQYF
clone size: .
V gene: TRBV19
J gene: TRBJ2-3
D gene: .

CDR3 DNA: TGTGCCAGCAGCTTGGCAGGGGGCGAACTAATCTACGAGCAGTACTTC
CDR3 protein: CASSLAGGELIYEQYF
clone size: once
V gene: TRBV5-6
J gene: TRBJ2-7
D gene: TRBD1

CDR3 DNA: TGTGCCAGCAGCTTAGGGTTCGGACAATCCGACGAGCAGTACTTC
CDR3 protein: CASSLGFGQSDEQYF
clone size: .
V gene: TRBV7-9
J gene: TRBJ2-7
D gene: .

CDR3 DNA: TGTGCCAGCAGCTTATTCGGGCTAGCGGGAGGCGGCGGCACAGATACGCAGTATTTT
CDR3 protein: CASSLFGLAGGGGTDTQYF
clone size: .
V gene: TRBV7-3
J gene: TRBJ2-3
D gene: TRBD2

CDR3 DNA: TGTGCCAGCTCACCGGAGGTGGGTTTCAGCAATCAGCCCCAGCATTTT
CDR3 protein: CASSPEVGFSNQPQHF
clone size: .
V gene: TRBV18
J gene: TRBJ1-5
D gene: .

CDR3 DNA: TGCGCCAGCAGAGGGGAACCCCAAGAGACCCAGTACTTC
CDR3 protein: CASRGEPQETQYF
clone size: .
V gene: TRBV5-1
J gene: TRBJ2-5
D gene: .

CDR3 DNA: TGTGCCAGCAGCACGACGACAGGGGGCTACTACAATGAGCAGTTCTTC
CDR3 protein: CASSTTTGGYYNEQFF
clone size: .
V gene: TRBV7-8
J gene: TRBJ2-1
D gene: TRBD1

CDR3 DNA: TGCGCCAGCAATAACGGAGGCTATGGCTACACCTTC
CDR3 protein: CASNNGGYGYTF
clone size: few
V gene: TRBV10-2
J gene: TRBJ1-2
D gene: .

CDR3 DNA: TGTGCCAGCAGCTTAAAATCCTCGAATACGCAGTATTTT
CDR3 protein: CASSLKSSNTQYF
clone size: .
V gene: TRBV7-2
J gene: TRBJ2-3
D gene: .

CDR3 DNA: TGTGCCAGTAGTATCCGAGCACCTCGGTCCCTACCCTTGAACACTGAAGCTTTCTTT
CDR3 protein: CASSIRAPRSLPLNTEAFF
clone size: .
V gene: TRBV19
J gene: TRBJ1-1
D gene: .

CDR3 DNA: TGTGCCAGCAGTGCGGACGTCTATGGCTACACCTTC
CDR3 protein: CASSADVYGYTF
clone size: once
V gene: TRBV6-1
J gene: TRBJ1-2
D gene: .

CDR3 DNA: TGTGCCAGCAGCTTGGAGGGGGGCTGGGGCAAAAACATTCAGTACTTC
CDR3 protein: CASSLEGGWGKNIQYF
clone size: .
V gene: TRBV5-4
J gene: TRBJ2-4
D gene: .

CDR3 DNA: TGCGCCAGCAGCTTGGACCTAGCGGATCAAGAGACCCAGTACTTC
CDR3 protein: CASSLDLADQETQYF
clone size: .
V gene: TRBV5-1
J gene: TRBJ2-5
D gene: TRBD2

CDR3 DNA: TGCGCCAGCAACGATAGACGAGGGGATTCACCCCTCCACTTT
CDR3 protein: CASNDRRGDSPLHF
clone size: .
V gene: TRBV10-2
J gene: TRBJ1-6
D gene: .

CDR3 DNA: TGTGCCAGTAGTTTCTCCCAGGGCGGGCAGCCCCAGCATTTT
CDR3 protein: CASSFSQGGQPQHF
clone size: once
V gene: TRBV19
J gene: TRBJ1-5
D gene: .

CDR3 DNA: TGTGCCAGCAGCAAAGAGAAAGGGCTTAATGAAAAACTGTTTTTT
CDR3 protein: CASSKEKGLNEKLFF
clone size: .
V gene: TRBV21-1
J gene: TRBJ1-4
D gene: .

CDR3 DNA: TGTGCCAGCACCGGTGTTGGTGAGCAGTTCTTC
CDR3 protein: CASTGVGEQFF
clone size: .
V gene: TRBV28
J gene: TRBJ2-1
D gene: .

CDR3 DNA: TGCGCCAGCAGCCAACTCGGGGATGAGCAGTTCTTC
CDR3 protein: CASSQLGDEQFF
clone size: .
V gene: TRBV4-1
J gene: TRBJ2-1
D gene: .

CDR3 DNA: TGTGCCTGGATCAGGGAGCCGAGGACTGAAGCTTTCTTT
CDR3 protein: CAWIREPRTEAFF
clone size: .
V gene: TRBV30
J gene: TRBJ1-1
D gene: .

CDR3 DNA: TGTGCCAGCAGTTCGAGCGGACAGGTTCGCGAGCAGTACTTC
CDR3 protein: CASSSSGQVREQYF
clone size: .
V gene: TRBV28
J gene: TRBJ2-7
D gene: TRBD1

CDR3 DNA: TGTGCCTGGACCCTCGGCAGGGGGTTTTTTAACCAGGGGGAGCTGTTTTTT
CDR3 protein: CAWTLGRGFFNQGELFF
clone size: .
V gene: TRBV30
J gene: TRBJ2-2
D gene: TRBD1

CDR3 DNA: TGCAGCGTCCGACGGCTAGGTGGGTACGAGCAGTACTTC
CDR3 protein: CSVRRLGGYEQYF
clone size: few
V gene: TRBV29-1
J gene: TRBJ2-7
D gene: .

CDR3 DNA: TGCAGCGTCGCTCCTACAGGGGCAAGCAATCAGCCCCAGCATTTT
CDR3 protein: CSVAPTGASNQPQHF
clone size: .
V gene: TRBV29-1
J gene: TRBJ1-5
D gene: TRBD1

CDR3 DNA: TGTGCCAGCAGCTTAGATCTGGCGTACACCGGGGAGCTGTTTTTT
CDR3 protein: CASSLDLAYTGELFF
clone size: .
V gene: TRBV11-2
J gene: TRBJ2-2
D gene: .

CDR3 DNA: TGTGCCAGCAGCTTCGTCCTCGGACTAGGCGCAGATACGCAGTATTTT
CDR3 protein: CASSFVLGLGADTQYF
clone size: .
V gene: TRBV7-3
J gene: TRBJ2-3
D gene: TRBD2

CDR3 DNA: TGTGCCAGTAGGGGAGGACAGGGGCCCATCTATGGCTACACCTTC
CDR3 protein: CASRGGQGPIYGYTF
clone size: .
V gene: TRBV19
J gene: TRBJ1-2
D gene: TRBD1

CDR3 DNA: TGTGCCAGCTCACAGGCCGGGGTCTCCTACGAGCAGTACTTC
CDR3 protein: CASSQAGVSYEQYF
clone size: .
V gene: TRBV18
J gene: TRBJ2-7
D gene: .

CDR3 DNA: TGTGCCAGTAGTTTGGGCGGACAGGGAGCCTACGAGCAGTACTTC
CDR3 protein: CASSLGGQGAYEQYF
clone size: .
V gene: TRBV19
J gene: TRBJ2-7
D gene: TRBD1

CDR3 DNA: TGTGCCAGCAGACGGGACAGGGGCTACACCTTC
CDR3 protein: CASRRDRGYTF
clone size: .
V gene: TRBV5-4
J gene: TRBJ1-2
D gene: TRBD1

CDR3 DNA: TGTGCCAGCAGCCAAGCGGGACAGGGGGTCACCGGGGAGCTGTTTTTT
CDR3 protein: CASSQAGQGVTGELFF
clone size: .
V gene: TRBV4-2
J gene: TRBJ2-2
D gene: TRBD1